The 8 T cell receptor beta chains listed next were all sequenced from one sample in a study of Graves' ophthalmopathy and Graves' hyperthyroidism. Researchers took RNA transcripts and amplified TCR beta CDR3 regions from them. Investigators did first-round RT-PCR with HTBI primers, then second-round multiplex PCR. TCRdb reprocessed the multiplex PCR reads via MiXCR and lists one record per CDR3 protein. The table records some 170,000 distinct CDR3 sequences, 35% to 50% of them present only once. Sequencing was performed on peripheral blood. The receptors come from a man aged 30-40 years with Graves' ophthalmopathy.

This clonotype was counted between two and nine times. The chain is built from TRBV6-5 and TRBJ1-1; 12 bases agree with TRBD1. The germline V gene has CDR1 MNHEY and CDR2 SVGAGI. With 2 bases clipped from V and 4 bases from J, the junction kept 8 bases outside the gene matches. CDR3 length: 17 amino acids. CDR3 sequence: CASSYGPGQGASTEAFF. The CDR3 DNA follows: TGTGCCAGCAGTTACGGTCCGGGACAGGGGGCGAGCACTGAAGCTTTCTTT.

This chain links TRBV12-3 or TRBV12-4 with TRBJ1-5; TRBD1 agrees at 8 bases. The J segment lost 6 bases and the V segment lost 5 bases, leaving 9 bases of the junction unmatched. The CDR3 has 15 amino acids. The CDR3 protein is CASSRSGTGSQPQHF. Here the CDR3 DNA reads TGTGCCAGCAGTCGATCCGGGACAGGCAGTCAGCCCCAGCATTTT.

This clonotype has a count of ten or more. The J gene is TRBJ2-7, the V gene TRBV3-1; D may correspond to TRBD1 or TRBD2 (5 bases each). CDR3 length equals 17 residues. Germline lookup yields CDR1 LGHDT and CDR2 YNNKEL (reference sequence). Trimming took off 1 base at V and 6 bases at J, with 22 bases between the two ends. CDR3 in amino acids: CASSQVGTGPLRGEQYF. Written as DNA, the CDR3 is TGTGCCAGCAGCCAAGTCGGCACCGGCCCCTTGAGGGGCGAGCAGTACTTC.

This clonotype was counted many times. This chain connects TRBV30 to TRBJ1-2; D gene unclear. V gave up 2 bases and J gave up 7 bases, with 14 bases separating them. This CDR3 is 13 amino acids long. Germline V lookup: CDR1 GTSNPN, CDR2 SVGIG (reference sequence). CDR3 coding DNA: TGTGCCTGGAGTCCTGAACGGAACCGTGGCTACACCTTC. Translation: CAWSPERNRGYTF.

This clonotype was seen a single time. This sequence joins TRBV28 and TRBJ2-5; possibly TRBD1 or TRBD2 for D (5 bases each). The germline V gene has CDR1 MDHEN and CDR2 SYDVKM. The CDR3 extends over 10 amino acids. Deletions cut 10 bases from V and 12 bases from J, with 15 bases between. Here the CDR3 DNA reads TGTGCCACCGCCAGGGCGGAGGAGTACTTC. This sequence encodes CATARAEEYF.

This clonotype was recorded many times. This chain joins TRBV11-2 and TRBJ2-7; weak D call: TRBD2 (6 bases). There are 16 residues in the CDR3. V was trimmed by 1 base and J by 4 bases, leaving 17 bases between them. Per the germline V gene, CDR1 is SGHAT and CDR2 is FQNNGV. The CDR3 sequence is CASSLVEGWEAYEQYF. As DNA, the CDR3 is TGTGCCAGCAGCTTAGTTGAGGGGTGGGAGGCATACGAGCAGTACTTC.

This clonotype was seen ten or more times. J is TRBJ2-7 and V is TRBV3-1, with 7 positions matching TRBD2. Germline CDR1 LGHDT, CDR2 YNNKEL (reference sequence). J gave up 2 bases and V 1 base, and 5 bases lay outside the gene matches. This CDR3 contains 15 residues. The CDR3, as DNA: TGTGCCAGCAGCCAAGTTTTAGCGGGCCCCTACGAGCAGTACTTC. It encodes CASSQVLAGPYEQYF.

The rearrangement joins TRBV29-1 to TRBJ1-2; no clear D. This CDR3 contains 13 residues. CDR1 and CDR2 (germline): SQVTM, ANQGSEA. Trimming stripped 3 bases from V and 4 bases from J, with 12 bases between. CDR3 in amino acids: CSVDGGQPYGYTF. DNA for the CDR3: TGCAGCGTTGATGGTGGGCAGCCCTATGGCTACACCTTC.